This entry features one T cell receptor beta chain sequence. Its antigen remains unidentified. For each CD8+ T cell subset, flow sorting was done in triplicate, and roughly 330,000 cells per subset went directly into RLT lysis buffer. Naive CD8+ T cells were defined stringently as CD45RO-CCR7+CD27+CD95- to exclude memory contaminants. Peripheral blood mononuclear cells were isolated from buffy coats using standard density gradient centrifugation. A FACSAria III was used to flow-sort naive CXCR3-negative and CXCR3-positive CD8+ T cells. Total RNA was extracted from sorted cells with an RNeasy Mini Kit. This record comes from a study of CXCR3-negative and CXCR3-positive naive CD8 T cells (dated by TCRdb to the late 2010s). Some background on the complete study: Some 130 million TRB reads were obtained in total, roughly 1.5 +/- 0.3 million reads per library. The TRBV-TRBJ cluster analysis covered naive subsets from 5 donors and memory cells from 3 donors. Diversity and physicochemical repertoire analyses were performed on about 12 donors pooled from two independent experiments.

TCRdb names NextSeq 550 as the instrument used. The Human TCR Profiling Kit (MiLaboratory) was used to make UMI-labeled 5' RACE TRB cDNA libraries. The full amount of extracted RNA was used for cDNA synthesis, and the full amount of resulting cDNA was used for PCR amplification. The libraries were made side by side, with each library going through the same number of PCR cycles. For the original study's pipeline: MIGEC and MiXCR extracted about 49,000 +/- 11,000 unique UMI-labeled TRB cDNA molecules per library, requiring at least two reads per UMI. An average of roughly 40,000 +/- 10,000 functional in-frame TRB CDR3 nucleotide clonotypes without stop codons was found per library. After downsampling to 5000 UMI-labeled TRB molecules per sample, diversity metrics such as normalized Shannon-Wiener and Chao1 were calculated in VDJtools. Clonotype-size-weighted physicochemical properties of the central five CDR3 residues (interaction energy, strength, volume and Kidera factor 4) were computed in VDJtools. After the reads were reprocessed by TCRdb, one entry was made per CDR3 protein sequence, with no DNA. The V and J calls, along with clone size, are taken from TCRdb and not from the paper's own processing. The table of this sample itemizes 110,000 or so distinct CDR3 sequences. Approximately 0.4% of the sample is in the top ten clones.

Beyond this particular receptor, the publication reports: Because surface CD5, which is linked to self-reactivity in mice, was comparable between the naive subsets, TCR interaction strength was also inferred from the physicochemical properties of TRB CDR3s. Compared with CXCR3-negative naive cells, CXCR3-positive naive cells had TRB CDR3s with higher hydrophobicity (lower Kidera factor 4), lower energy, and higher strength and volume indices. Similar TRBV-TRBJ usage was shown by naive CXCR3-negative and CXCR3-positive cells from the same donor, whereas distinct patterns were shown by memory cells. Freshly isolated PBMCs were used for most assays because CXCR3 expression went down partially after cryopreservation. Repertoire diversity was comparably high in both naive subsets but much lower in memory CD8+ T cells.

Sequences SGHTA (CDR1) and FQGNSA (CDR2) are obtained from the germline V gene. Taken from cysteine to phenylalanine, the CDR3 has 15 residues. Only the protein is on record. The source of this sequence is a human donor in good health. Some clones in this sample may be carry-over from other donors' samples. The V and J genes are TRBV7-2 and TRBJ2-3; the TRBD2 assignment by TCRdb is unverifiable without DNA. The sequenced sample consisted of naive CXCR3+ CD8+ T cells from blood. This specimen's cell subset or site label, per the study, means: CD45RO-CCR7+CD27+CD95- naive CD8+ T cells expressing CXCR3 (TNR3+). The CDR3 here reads CASSLGDSSTDTQYF.